A selection of T cell receptor beta chains follows, all from one sample in a study of blood T cell repertoires in COVID-19. Only in-frame clones appear in the TCRdb table, and some are missing; sequencing was by immunoSEQ multiplex PCR. The table has 100,000 to 120,000 clones, under 80% seen once; the top ten hold roughly 21%. Sequenced material: peripheral blood. The origin of the receptors is a woman aged 70-85 years with acute or convalescent COVID-19. CDR3s include the opening cysteine and the closing phenylalanine or tryptophan. Fields, in order: V gene, J gene, CDR3 protein.

TRBV19,TRBJ1-6,CASSVRERNPPLHF
TRBV5-4,TRBJ1-2,CASSSDRRDGYTF
TRBV19,TRBJ1-5,CASSDRGLVNQPQHF
TRBV10-3,TRBJ2-6,CAISEKGMVSGANVLTF
TRBV4-1,TRBJ2-7,CASSLFHPAGTGSSYEQYF
TRBV14,TRBJ1-2,CASSPGTGVYGYTF
TRBV6-5,TRBJ2-7,CASSKGAGYEQYF
TRBV6-6,TRBJ1-1,CASTQQENTEAFF
TRBV4-1,TRBJ1-6,CASSQYVGRTGSPLHF
TRBV10-3,TRBJ2-1,CAISGTGTSGGRGYNEQFF
TRBV5-6,TRBJ2-3,CASSQTSGASTDTQYF
TRBV18,TRBJ2-5,CASSPNRDSQYF
TRBV10-1,TRBJ2-3,CASSHHSSDTQYF
TRBV2,TRBJ2-2,CASGGLAGDSNTGELFF
TRBV11-2,TRBJ2-5,CASSLSGGGETQYF
TRBV1,TRBJ1-2,CTSSQRTARNYGYTF
TRBV5-1,TRBJ2-2,CASSFPGQMNTGELFF
TRBV11-2,TRBJ1-1,CASSLGQGLNTEAFF
TRBV7-8,TRBJ2-7,CASSAGTSYEQYF
TRBV5-1,TRBJ1-2,CASSWDGTGGNYGYTF
TRBV7-8,TRBJ2-7,CASSPEGRHFYEQYF
TRBV6-5,TRBJ1-2,CASRSSYGYTF
TRBV7-2,TRBJ1-2,CASSGQGMRNGYTF
TRBV7-6,TRBJ1-1,CASSSLEGRGNTEAFF
TRBV11-3,TRBJ2-2,CASSSRAGTGELFF
TRBV27,TRBJ2-2,CASSPRQGTGELFF
TRBV2,TRBJ2-2,CASRLENTGELFF
TRBV6-5,TRBJ2-7,CASRQADEQYF
TRBV28,TRBJ1-2,CASREQGPANYGYTF
TRBV18,TRBJ2-1,CASSPRLVPPEQFF
TRBV29-1,TRBJ2-7,CSVEFVGQEAYEQYF
TRBV6-2/TRBV6-3,TRBJ1-2,CASSYSRAGRYGYTF
TRBV10-3,TRBJ1-1,CAISEGTSEAFF
TRBV7-2,TRBJ1-2,CASSLQGRGYTF
TRBV7-2,TRBJ2-5,CASSLGTSGGAGTQYF
TRBV6-1,TRBJ1-4,CASSAQGGDGEKLFF
TRBV9,TRBJ2-6,CASRPGLAGGFSGANVLTF
TRBV3-1/TRBV3-2,TRBJ2-4,CASSQESDSGGKIAKNIQYF
TRBV5-1,TRBJ2-5,CASSWGGVETQYF
TRBV3-1/TRBV3-2,TRBJ1-4,CASSLTEKLFF
TRBV27,TRBJ2-3,CASSLGLAVGDTQYF
TRBV18,TRBJ1-2,CASSSSQGAGGYTF
TRBV7-2,TRBJ2-7,CASSLAGGGLLHEQYF
TRBV2,TRBJ2-5,CASTGQAQETQYF
TRBV3-1/TRBV3-2,TRBJ1-4,CASSRRGSNEKLFF